One and the same sample provided the 30 T cell receptor beta chains below, sequenced in a study of blood T cell repertoires in COVID-19. Libraries were prepared by immunoSEQ multiplex PCR; TCRdb keeps only in-frame clonotypes and omits some of them. The top ten hold 15% to 20% of the sample, which has roughly 100,000 clones, under 80% seen once. Source material: peripheral blood. The receptors were gathered from a woman in her seventies with acute or convalescent COVID-19.

V gene TRBV3-1 (or the pseudogene TRBV3-2) combines with J gene TRBJ1-1; no definite D call. CDR1 LGHDT and CDR2 YNNKEL come from the germline V gene (reference sequence). CDR3 length: 14 residues. Between the trimmed V and J ends, which lost 0 bases and 2 bases, there was a span of 7 bases. CDR3 bases: TGTGCCAGCAGCCAAGATGCGGTTAACACTGAAGCTTTCTTT. Translation gives CASSQDAVNTEAFF.

This sequence joins TRBV7-8 and TRBJ2-7, with 7 bases aligning to TRBD1. Germline CDR1 is SGHVS and CDR2 is FQNEAQ. CDR3 length: 16 residues. V lost 0 bases, J lost 2 bases, and 7 bases stayed unmatched. CDR3 region: CASSLAARGFAYEQYF. In DNA, the CDR3 is TGTGCCAGCAGCTTAGCGGCCAGGGGGTTCGCCTACGAGCAGTACTTC. Filled out from reference TRBV7-8 and TRBJ2-7, the complete variable domain reads GAGVSQSPRYKVAKRGQDVALRCDPISGHVSLFWYQQALGQGPEFLTYFQNEAQLDKSGLPSDRFFAERPEGSVSTLKIQRTQQEDSAVYLCASSLAARGFAYEQYFGPGTRLTVT.

The V and J genes are TRBV5-4 and TRBJ2-5, with TRBD1 identical over 7 bases. CDR3 size: 14 residues. Germline CDR1 and CDR2: SGHNT and YYREEE (reference sequence). Trimming took 1 base from V and 2 from J; bases not matched to a gene: 2. CDR3 bases: TGTGCCAGCAGCTTGCAGGGGGTTCAAGAGACCCAGTACTTC. Its translation is CASSLQGVQETQYF.

The rearrangement links TRBV7-9 to TRBJ1-5; the match to TRBD1 covers 7 bases. This CDR3 contains 14 residues. J gave up 5 bases and V 4 bases, and 5 bases lay outside the gene matches. The V gene's germline CDR1 is SEHNR and CDR2 FQNEAQ (reference sequence). The CDR3 spells CASSSSGGHQPQHF. The CDR3 DNA is TGTGCCAGCAGCTCTTCAGGGGGTCATCAGCCCCAGCATTTT.

The V call is TRBV27, the J call TRBJ1-2; weak D call: TRBD1 (5 bases). V lost 4 bases to trimming and J lost 1 base, with 19 bases between them. From germline, CDR1 is MNHEY and CDR2 SMNVEV (reference sequence). The CDR3 consists of 17 residues. DNA for the CDR3: TGTGCCAGCAGTTCTAATTCAGGGTCCTGGGATAACTATGGCTACACCTTC. It yields the protein CASSSNSGSWDNYGYTF.

The gene calls are TRBV3-1 (or the pseudogene TRBV3-2) and TRBJ2-7; unclear D gene. The CDR3 is 13 residues long. Germline loops: CDR1 LGHDT, CDR2 YNNKEL (reference sequence). With 4 bases removed from V and 3 bases from J, the gap between germline ends came to 10 bases. Here the CDR3 DNA reads TGTGCCAGCAGCCTCACTCCCCGCTACGAGCAGTACTTC. The encoded protein is CASSLTPRYEQYF.

This chain links TRBV11-2 with TRBJ2-1; 9 positions agree with TRBD1. The CDR3 is 14 residues long. The V segment lost 1 base and the J segment 9 bases; nucleotides outside the gene matches: 4. From germline, CDR1 is SGHAT and CDR2 FQNNGV. Here the CDR3 DNA reads TGTGCCAGCAGCTTAGGGGACAGGGATGTTGAGCAGTTCTTC. Translation: CASSLGDRDVEQFF.

The J gene is TRBJ2-1, the V gene TRBV19, with D perhaps TRBD2 (5 bases). The CDR3 is 10 amino acids. Germline-derived CDR1 and CDR2 are LNHDA and SQIVND (reference sequence). The ends were cut back, 10 bases at V and 15 bases at J, with 16 bases in the middle. The DNA of the CDR3 is TGTGCCACCTCTTCACGGGGTCTGTTCTTC. This codes for CATSSRGLFF. Combining the CDR3 with reference TRBV19 and TRBJ2-1 gives the whole variable domain DGGITQSPKYLFRKEGQNVTLSCEQNLNHDAMYWYRQDPGQGLRLIYYSQIVNDFQKGDIAEGYSVSREKKESFPLTVTSAQKNPTAFYLCATSSRGLFFGPGTRLTVL.

The V call is TRBV10-1, the J call TRBJ2-1, with 10 bases that match TRBD2. The length of the CDR3 is 16 residues. Germline-derived CDR1 and CDR2 are WNHNN and SYGVQD (reference sequence). V lost 3 bases to trimming and J lost 3 bases; unmatched junction nucleotides: 5. CDR3 sequence: CASSDLLAGDYNEQFF. The DNA of the CDR3 is TGCGCCAGCAGTGATCTCCTAGCGGGGGACTACAATGAGCAGTTCTTC.

The V and J genes are TRBV5-1 and TRBJ2-7; possibly TRBD2 for D (6 bases). This CDR3 has 12 residues. Deletions cut 3 bases from V and 5 bases from J, with 9 bases between. Looked up from germline, CDR1 is SGHRS and CDR2 is YFSETQ. This CDR3 is CASSSGLHEQYF. CDR3 DNA sequence: TGCGCCAGCAGCTCGGGACTCCACGAGCAGTACTTC.

The count of this clone is one. The V call is TRBV7-9, the J call TRBJ2-3; 8 bases are a match to TRBD1. CDR1 and CDR2 (germline): SEHNR, FQNEAQ (reference sequence). This CDR3 contains 15 residues. V shed 8 bases, J shed 0 bases, and the junction held 7 bases outside the gene matches. The CDR3 nucleotides are TGTGCCAGCGAAACTGACAGGGGAAGCACAGATACGCAGTATTTT. Its protein is CASETDRGSTDTQYF.

The V call is TRBV5-1, the J call TRBJ2-3, with TRBD2 identical over 8 bases. The junction had 11 bases not matched to a gene; V was cut back by 4 bases and J by 7 bases. The CDR3 extends over 15 amino acids. Germline V gives CDR1 SGHRS, CDR2 YFSETQ. The CDR3 region is CASSPRGGSQNTQYF. CDR3 DNA sequence: TGCGCCAGCAGCCCCCGGGGGGGCTCACAGAATACGCAGTATTTT.

The rearrangement uses TRBV2 and TRBJ2-7, with no clear D. Trimming left V 6 bases short and J 3 bases short, with 15 bases between. The CDR3 spans 14 residues. The germline gives CDR1 SNHLY, CDR2 FYNNEI. The CDR3 is CASRRSNFFYEQYF. As DNA, the CDR3 is TGTGCCAGCAGAAGGAGTAATTTTTTCTACGAGCAGTACTTC.

The rearrangement joins TRBV6-5 to TRBJ1-6; no clear D. The germline V gene has CDR1 MNHEY and CDR2 SVGAGI. The length of the CDR3 is 11 residues. V was clipped by 5 bases and J by 12 bases, with 8 bases between them. DNA of the CDR3: TGTGCCAGCAGTACCCTAGGACCCCTCCACTTT. It is translated as CASSTLGPLHF.

The chain links TRBV5-1 to TRBJ1-1; no clear D gene. CDR1 is SGHRS and CDR2 is YFSETQ in the germline V gene. This CDR3 region has 14 residues. V was clipped by 0 bases and J by 1 base, with 7 bases between them. CDR3 nucleotide sequence: TGCGCCAGCAGCTTGGAGCCACCGAACACTGAAGCTTTCTTT. Translating it yields CASSLEPPNTEAFF. The variable domain in full, completed from reference TRBV5-1 and TRBJ1-1, reads KAGVTQTPRYLIKTRGQQVTLSCSPISGHRSVSWYQQTPGQGLQFLFEYFSETQRNKGNFPGRFSGRQFSNSRSEMNVSTLELGDSALYLCASSLEPPNTEAFFGQGTRLTVV.

V usage is TRBV27 and J usage is TRBJ2-2; 8 bases fit TRBD1. Trimming took 9 bases from V and 0 from J; bases not matched to a gene: 18. Germline CDR1 reads MNHEY; CDR2 reads SMNVEV (reference sequence). This CDR3 is built from 19 residues. The CDR3 DNA reads TGTGCCAGTAAACCACTGGGACAGGCGGAACGTCCGAACACCGGGGAGCTGTTTTTT. The encoded protein is CASKPLGQAERPNTGELFF.

In this sample, this clone turned up a few times. The chain joins TRBV28 to TRBJ1-2, with TRBD1 matching 7 bases. Germline CDR1 and CDR2: MDHEN and SYDVKM. This CDR3 contains 16 residues. V shed 6 bases, J shed 3 bases, and the junction held 13 bases outside the gene matches. The CDR3 spells CASSPDRVTPYYGYTF. The DNA for the CDR3 is TGTGCCAGCAGCCCTGACAGGGTGACCCCCTACTATGGCTACACCTTC.

The count of this clone is one. The rearrangement joins TRBV13 to TRBJ1-1, with 8 positions matching TRBD1. The CDR3 contains 15 residues. V lost 5 bases to trimming and J lost 7 bases; unmatched junction nucleotides: 12. Germline V CDR1 and CDR2: PRHDT, FYEKMQ (reference sequence). The CDR3 DNA follows: TGTGCCAGCAGCAGACAGGGGCTTTGGGACAGTGAAGCTTTCTTT. This encodes CASSRQGLWDSEAFF.

V usage is TRBV11-2 and J usage is TRBJ1-1; D is undetermined. CDR3 length equals 12 residues. V lost 5 bases and J 3 bases, leaving 7 bases between the germline ends. CDR1 and CDR2 from the germline V gene are SGHAT and FQNNGV. This chain's CDR3 is CASSPYYTEAFF. CDR3 sequence (DNA): TGTGCCAGCAGCCCGTACTACACTGAAGCTTTCTTT.

The gene calls are TRBV19 and TRBJ2-3; D not resolved. Looked up from germline, CDR1 is LNHDA and CDR2 is SQIVND (reference sequence). V lost 6 bases, J lost 4 bases, and 14 bases lay in between. The CDR3 runs to 14 residues. The CDR3 bases are TGTGCCAGTAGCCCCGGCCCGGCGGCAGATACGCAGTATTTT. Its protein product is CASSPGPAADTQYF.

This CDR3 reads CASSGLAGGRNEQFF. The CDR3 nucleotides read TGCGCCAGCAGCGGACTAGCGGGGGGGCGGAATGAGCAGTTCTTC. The chain combines TRBV5-1 with TRBJ2-1, with TRBD2 matching 15 bases. Germline-derived CDR1 and CDR2 are SGHRS and YFSETQ. V shed 4 bases and J 7 bases; nucleotides not matched to a gene: 3. This CDR3 comprises 15 residues. The whole variable domain, remainder taken from reference TRBV5-1 and TRBJ2-1, is KAGVTQTPRYLIKTRGQQVTLSCSPISGHRSVSWYQQTPGQGLQFLFEYFSETQRNKGNFPGRFSGRQFSNSRSEMNVSTLELGDSALYLCASSGLAGGRNEQFFGPGTRLTVL.

The chain recombines TRBV5-4 with TRBJ2-7, with 8 positions matching TRBD1. Trimming at V came to 4 bases and at J to 4 bases, leaving 7 bases not matched to a gene. Germline V CDR1 and CDR2: SGHNT, YYREEE (reference sequence). The CDR3 runs 14 residues. DNA of the CDR3: TGTGCCAGCAGCCCCCGGGACAGGACTTACGAGCAGTACTTC. It specifies CASSPRDRTYEQYF.

The chain carries TRBV6-5 and TRBJ1-2, with TRBD1 matching over 7 bases. The CDR3 runs 16 residues. Per the germline V gene, CDR1 is MNHEY and CDR2 is SVGAGI. Losses at the gene ends were 4 bases for V and 1 base for J; bases not matched to a gene: 9. The CDR3, as DNA: TGTGCCAGCAGTTTGCGGGGACAGAACGGTAACTATGGCTACACCTTC. This sequence encodes CASSLRGQNGNYGYTF.

The chain joins TRBV10-3 to TRBJ2-3, with a weak D call TRBD2 (6 bases). Looked up from germline, CDR1 is ENHRY and CDR2 is SYGVKD. The CDR3 runs 15 residues. The V gene lost 6 bases and the J gene lost 1 base, with 14 bases spanning the gap. As DNA, the CDR3 is TGTGCCATCAGGGGGACTGGCGCGCGCACAGATACGCAGTATTTT. The encoded protein is CAIRGTGARTDTQYF.

The chain links TRBV5-1 to TRBJ2-2, with TRBD2 as a possible D gene (6 bases). Germline lookup yields CDR1 SGHRS and CDR2 YFSETQ. The CDR3 length is 16 residues. With 5 bases removed from V and 4 bases from J, the gap between germline ends came to 18 bases. This CDR3 reads CASRPPGREGTGELFF. CDR3 coding DNA: TGCGCCAGCAGGCCCCCCGGGCGGGAAGGCACCGGGGAGCTGTTTTTT.

V and J are TRBV6-5 and TRBJ2-7; a possible D gene is TRBD2 (5 bases). Deletions cut 8 bases from V and 6 bases from J, with 11 bases between. The CDR3 has 11 residues. Germline CDR1 is MNHEY and CDR2 is SVGAGI. The CDR3 reads CASRGRSEQYF. CDR3 DNA sequence: TGTGCCAGCCGGGGTCGCAGCGAGCAGTACTTC.

The CDR3 DNA follows: TGTGCCAGCAGCTCACCTTACCAGGGAAACCGGGGGAGGCAAGAGACCCAGTACTTC. Its translation is CASSSPYQGNRGRQETQYF. The chain has TRBV7-9 and TRBJ2-5; possibly TRBD2 for D (6 bases). Per the germline V gene, CDR1 is SEHNR and CDR2 is FQNEAQ (reference sequence). The CDR3 runs 19 residues. Trimming left V 4 bases short and J 2 bases short, with 26 bases between.

The V and J genes are TRBV28 and TRBJ1-5, with D possibly TRBD1 on 5 matching bases. The CDR3 sequence is 15 residues long. Germline V gene sequence: CDR1 MDHEN, CDR2 SYDVKM. V was shortened by 3 bases and J by 1 base, with 10 bases between the two germline ends. The CDR3 sequence is CASSLPAGSNQPQHF. CDR3 nucleotide sequence: TGTGCCAGCAGTTTGCCGGCAGGGAGCAATCAGCCCCAGCATTTT.

The rearrangement uses TRBV9 and TRBJ1-1; TRBD1 aligns across 7 bases. The CDR3 runs 15 residues. The germline gives CDR1 SGDLS, CDR2 YYNGEE. The ends lost 4 bases at V and 4 bases at J; junction bases unmatched: 10. Here the CDR3 DNA reads TGTGCCAGCAGCCCCAGACAGGGATCGACCACTGAAGCTTTCTTT. Translation gives CASSPRQGSTTEAFF. Full variable domain (missing parts from reference TRBV9 and TRBJ1-1): DSGVTQTPKHLITATGQRVTLRCSPRSGDLSVYWYQQSLDQGLQFLIQYYNGEERAKGNILERFSAQQFPDLHSELNLSSLELGDSALYFCASSPRQGSTTEAFFGQGTRLTVV.

The V and J genes are TRBV19 and TRBJ2-5; TRBD1 aligns across 8 bases. V was pared by 4 bases and J by 4 bases, with 5 bases of the junction left unmatched. The CDR3 runs 14 residues. CDR1 LNHDA and CDR2 SQIVND come from the germline V gene (reference sequence). The CDR3 reads CASSTQGARETQYF. The DNA of the CDR3 is TGTGCCAGTAGTACTCAGGGGGCTCGAGAGACCCAGTACTTC.